This T cell receptor beta chain was profiled in a study of vaccination and CD4 T cells after COVID-19. TCRdb re-analysed the PCR reads in MiXCR, keeping a single row per CDR3 protein. The sample records 15,000 to 25,000 distinct CDR3 sequences, about 60% being singletons. The sequence came from a human donor who had recovered from COVID-19. Sample: CD4+ T cells from blood, taken after SARS-CoV-2 vaccination.

CDR3 loop: CAISPQGTGELFF. CDR3 DNA: TGTGCCATCAGTCCCCAGGGGACCGGGGAGCTGTTTTTT. J is TRBJ2-2 and V is TRBV10-3; D might be TRBD1 (6 bases). CDR3 length: 13 residues. V was pared by 5 bases and J by 5 bases, with 9 bases between. CDR1 and CDR2 from the germline V gene are ENHRY and SYGVKD.